These 14 T cell receptor beta chains share one sample of origin, sequenced in a study of blood T cell repertoires in COVID-19. TCRdb's copy holds only in-frame clones and misses some; the assay was immunoSEQ multiplex PCR. The sample lists about 240,000 clones, 75% to 90% occurring once. The source material was PBMCs or T cells enriched from blood (not recorded which). The origin of the receptors is a woman aged 25 to 39 who had recovered from COVID-19.

The V call is TRBV5-4, the J call TRBJ2-7; 7 bases align to TRBD2. V gave up 0 bases and J gave up 6 bases; unmatched junction bases: 9. The CDR3 spans 15 residues. Germline V lookup: CDR1 SGHNT, CDR2 YYREEE (reference sequence). The CDR3 sequence: CASSLVTGGTSEQYF. For the CDR3, the DNA is TGTGCCAGCAGCTTGGTAACGGGAGGTACCAGCGAGCAGTACTTC.

The chain joins TRBV27 to TRBJ1-4, with TRBD1 matching 9 bases. V gave up 4 bases and J gave up 8 bases; unmatched junction bases: 2. This CDR3 region has 13 residues. The germline gives CDR1 MNHEY, CDR2 SMNVEV (reference sequence). The CDR3 sequence is CASSSGTGEKLFF. CDR3 nucleotide sequence: TGTGCCAGCAGTTCCGGGACAGGGGAAAAACTGTTTTTT.

This chain connects TRBV4-2 to TRBJ2-7; D not resolved. V was clipped by 1 base and J by 0 bases, with 19 bases between them. This CDR3 has 18 residues. Germline V lookup: CDR1 LGHNA, CDR2 YNFKEQ. CDR3 nucleotides: TGTGCCAGCAGCCAAGGTGGATCGTTGAGCGAATTCTCCTACGAGCAGTACTTC. It specifies CASSQGGSLSEFSYEQYF.

The chain links TRBV4-1 to TRBJ2-6; D uncertain. Trimming cost V 0 bases and J 1 base, with 16 bases left between them. CDR3 size: 19 residues. Germline lookup yields CDR1 MGHRA and CDR2 YSYEKL. The CDR3 spells CASSQDPHAPGSGANVLTF. DNA of the CDR3: TGCGCCAGCAGCCAAGACCCTCACGCCCCAGGTTCTGGGGCCAACGTCCTGACTTTC.

The rearrangement joins TRBV29-1 to TRBJ1-1, with 12 bases matching TRBD1. Per germline, CDR1 SQVTM and CDR2 ANQGSEA. Trimming took 7 bases from V and 2 from J; bases not matched to a gene: 5. This CDR3 is built from 14 residues. The CDR3 sequence is CSGGQGARNTEAFF. CDR3 sequence (DNA): TGCAGCGGGGGACAGGGGGCCCGAAACACTGAAGCTTTCTTT.

The chain is built from TRBV4-2 and TRBJ2-7; 12 positions agree with TRBD1. CDR3 size: 15 residues. CDR1 is LGHNA and CDR2 is YNFKEQ in the germline V gene. V was pared by 5 bases and J by 2 bases, with 4 bases of the junction left unmatched. CDR3 region: CASSSRDRGPYEQYF. CDR3 in DNA: TGTGCCAGCAGCTCCCGGGACAGGGGGCCCTACGAGCAGTACTTC.

This chain connects TRBV7-2 to TRBJ1-4; D remains unclear. Trimming took 1 base from V and 3 from J, leaving 15 bases between them. This CDR3 spans 17 amino acids. The germline gives CDR1 SGHTA, CDR2 FQGNSA. CDR3 sequence reads: CASSLGLFRSPNEKLFF. The CDR3 nucleotides are TGTGCCAGCAGCTTAGGCCTTTTCAGGTCACCTAATGAAAAACTGTTTTTT.

Worth noting for this clone: One end of the junction varies from germline; a read error may be responsible. This chain joins TRBV29-1 and TRBJ1-1; TRBD1 aligns across 9 bases. Germline CDR1 SQVTM, CDR2 ANQGSEA. This CDR3 comprises 13 residues. The DNA for the CDR3 is TGCAGCGTTGAAGAACTACAGGGGGCTGACGCTTTCTTT. Its protein product is CSVEELQGADAFF.

In this sample, this clone turned up a few times. The gene calls are TRBV5-1 and TRBJ2-7, with a possible D match to TRBD2 (6 bases). This CDR3 has 16 amino acids. Germline lookup yields CDR1 SGHRS and CDR2 YFSETQ. V was pared by 0 bases and J by 3 bases, with 16 bases between. CDR3 DNA: TGCGCCAGCAGCTTGGTGGAGGGAATGGGATTCTACGAGCAGTACTTC. It is translated as CASSLVEGMGFYEQYF. Using reference TRBV5-1 and TRBJ2-7 for the parts outside the CDR3, the full variable domain is KAGVTQTPRYLIKTRGQQVTLSCSPISGHRSVSWYQQTPGQGLQFLFEYFSETQRNKGNFPGRFSGRQFSNSRSEMNVSTLELGDSALYLCASSLVEGMGFYEQYFGPGTRLTVT.

The chain employs TRBV19 and TRBJ2-2; no clear D gene. Between the trimmed V and J ends, which lost 5 bases and 6 bases, there was a span of 7 bases. This CDR3 spans 12 amino acids. Germline V gives CDR1 LNHDA, CDR2 SQIVND (reference sequence). CDR3 nucleotides: TGTGCCAGTAGTCCACGAGCCGGGGAGCTGTTTTTT. Its translation is CASSPRAGELFF.

This chain connects TRBV4-3 to TRBJ2-1, with D maybe TRBD2 (6 bases). The CDR3 runs 14 residues. Germline CDR1 LGHNA, CDR2 YSLEER. V dropped 0 bases and J dropped 10 bases, with 13 bases sitting between them. This chain's CDR3 is CASSQDRGKGEQFF. CDR3 DNA sequence: TGCGCCAGCAGCCAAGACCGCGGGAAGGGGGAGCAGTTCTTC.

The chain carries TRBV7-3 and TRBJ2-1, with D tentatively TRBD2 (5 bases). V was pared by 1 base and J by 0 bases, with 10 bases between. The CDR3 is 16 residues long. Germline V CDR1 and CDR2: SGHTA, FQGTGA. CDR3 protein: CASSLSPGSSYNEQFF. CDR3 bases: TGTGCCAGCAGCTTAAGTCCGGGGAGCTCCTACAATGAGCAGTTCTTC.

The V gene is TRBV30, the J gene TRBJ2-5, with 7 bases aligning to TRBD2. J was trimmed by 2 bases and V by 8 bases; bases with no gene match: 5. Germline assignment: CDR1 GTSNPN and CDR2 SVGIG (reference sequence). This CDR3 has 12 amino acids. The CDR3 here is CAGGEAQETQYF. The DNA of the CDR3 is TGTGCCGGGGGGGAGGCACAAGAGACCCAGTACTTC.

The J gene is TRBJ2-3, the V gene TRBV7-9, with D perhaps matching TRBD2 (5 bases). The CDR3 is 15 amino acids. Trimming left V 3 bases short and J 1 base short, with 11 bases between. The germline gives CDR1 SEHNR, CDR2 FQNEAQ (reference sequence). CDR3 in amino acids: CASSLGSVGTDTQYF. The CDR3 coding sequence is TGTGCCAGCAGCTTGGGGAGTGTGGGCACAGATACGCAGTATTTT.